The TCR beta chain under discussion was sequenced for a study of cytomegalovirus exposure and HLA in healthy donors. Study in general: Early release data held some 79 million unique TCRs from HLA-typed donors. General study points: Some V segments, including TRBV6-2 and TRBV6-3, were excluded as indistinguishable. Cytomegalovirus association was listed for 170 or so TCR beta chains.

This CDR3 is built from 17 residues. V shed 10 bases and J 9 bases; nucleotides not matched to a gene: 23. Germline V gene sequence: CDR1 MDHEN, CDR2 SYDVKM. This clone appeared a single time. Antigen: not known. Vbeta (60) and Jbeta (13) primers were used in the PCR. The protocol was immunoSEQ multiplex PCR, while the TCRdb copy is restricted to in-frame clones and leaves out a portion. The sample consists of fewer than 200,000 clones, around 81% of them appearing once. Though probably carrying unrecorded immune exposures, donors were nominally healthy at sampling. The clonotype was recovered from a woman in her 30s in good health and CMV-seronegative. V is TRBV28 and J is TRBJ2-3, with 9 bases that match TRBD2. The sequenced sample consisted of PBMCs. The CDR3 region is CATRGRGSGSLRRTQYF. The CDR3 nucleotides read TGTGCCACCCGGGGCCGGGGTAGCGGGAGTCTTCGACGCACGCAGTATTTT.